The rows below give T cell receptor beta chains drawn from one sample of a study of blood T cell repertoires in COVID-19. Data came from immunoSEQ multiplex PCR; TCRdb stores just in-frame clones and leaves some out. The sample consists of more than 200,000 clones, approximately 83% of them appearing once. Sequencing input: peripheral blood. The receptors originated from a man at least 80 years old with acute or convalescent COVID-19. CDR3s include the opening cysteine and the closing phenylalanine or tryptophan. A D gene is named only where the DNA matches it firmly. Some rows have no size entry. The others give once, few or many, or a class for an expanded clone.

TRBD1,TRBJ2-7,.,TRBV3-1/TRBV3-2,CASSSGTGGYEQYF,TGTGCCAGCAGTTCCGGGACAGGGGGCTACGAGCAGTACTTC
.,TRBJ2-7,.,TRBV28,CASSSREQYF,TGTGCCAGCAGTTCCCGGGAACAGTACTTC
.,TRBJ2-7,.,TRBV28,CASCQVGYEQYF,TGTGCCAGCTGTCAGGTAGGCTACGAGCAGTACTTC
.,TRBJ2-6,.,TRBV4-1,CASSQDRFRGANVLTF,TGCGCCAGCAGCCAAGACAGGTTTAGAGGGGCCAACGTCCTGACTTTC
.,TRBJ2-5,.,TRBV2,CASSRVYRETQYF,TGTGCCAGCAGTCGAGTGTACAGAGAGACCCAGTACTTC
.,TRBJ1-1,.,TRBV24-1,CATSAPGQNTEAFF,TGTGCCACCAGTGCGCCGGGACAGAACACTGAAGCTTTCTTT
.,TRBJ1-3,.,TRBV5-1,CASRGLSGNTIYF,TGCGCCAGCAGAGGACTGTCTGGAAACACCATATATTTT
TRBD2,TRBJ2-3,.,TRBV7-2,CASSLARSGVRWADTQYF,TGTGCCAGCAGCTTAGCGCGGAGCGGGGTCCGGTGGGCAGATACGCAGTATTTT
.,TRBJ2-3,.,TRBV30,CAWSGRVSEGAIGGTQYF,TGTGCCTGGAGTGGGAGGGTTTCGGAGGGGGCTATCGGTGGTACGCAGTATTTT
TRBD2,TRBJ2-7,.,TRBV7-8,CASSSSTSGYEQYF,TGTGCCAGCAGCTCCTCGACTAGCGGATACGAGCAGTACTTC
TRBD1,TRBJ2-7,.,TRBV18,CASSPRQGDFGEQYF,TGTGCCAGCTCACCCCGACAGGGGGACTTTGGCGAGCAGTACTTC
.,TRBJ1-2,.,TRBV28,CASSSGGETYGYTF,TGTGCCAGCAGTTCTGGGGGGGAAACCTATGGCTACACCTTC
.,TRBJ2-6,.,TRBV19,CASSIDGILSGANVLTF,TGTGCCAGTAGTATTGACGGGATCCTCTCTGGGGCCAACGTCCTGACTTTC
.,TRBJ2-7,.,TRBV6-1,CASGEDFYEQYF,TGTGCCAGCGGTGAAGACTTCTACGAGCAGTACTTC
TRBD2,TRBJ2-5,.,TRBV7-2,CASSLGTSGRAVETQYF,TGTGCCAGCAGCTTAGGGACTAGCGGGAGGGCCGTGGAGACCCAGTACTTC
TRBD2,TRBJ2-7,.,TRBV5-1,CASSRTSGKYEQYF,TGCGCCAGCAGTCGGACTAGCGGTAAATACGAGCAGTACTTC
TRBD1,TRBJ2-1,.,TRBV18,CASSHGTGDNEQFF,TGTGCCAGCTCACACGGGACAGGGGACAATGAGCAGTTCTTC
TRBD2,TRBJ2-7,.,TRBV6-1,CASSVPPGLAGANEQYF,TGTGCCAGCAGTGTTCCCCCGGGACTAGCGGGAGCCAACGAGCAGTACTTC
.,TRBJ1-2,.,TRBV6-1,CASSEPAGAYTF,TGTGCCAGCAGTGAACCTGCAGGGGCCTACACCTTC
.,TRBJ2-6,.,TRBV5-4,CASSSAETSSGANVLTF,TGTGCCAGCAGCTCCGCGGAGACCAGCTCTGGGGCCAACGTCCTGACTTTC
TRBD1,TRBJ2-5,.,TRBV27,CASSRGQGGQETQYF,TGTGCCAGCAGTCGGGGACAGGGAGGCCAAGAGACCCAGTACTTC
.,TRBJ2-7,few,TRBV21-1,CASSKIGTEFPYEQYF,TGTGCCAGCAGCAAAATTGGAACAGAATTCCCCTACGAGCAGTACTTC
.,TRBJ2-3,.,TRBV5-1,CASSTGPSSGTDTQYF,TGCGCCAGCAGCACCGGGCCTAGCTCGGGCACAGATACGCAGTATTTT
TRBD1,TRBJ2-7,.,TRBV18,CASSLVGTGGGEQYF,TGTGCCAGCTCACTGGTGGGAACAGGGGGAGGCGAGCAGTACTTC
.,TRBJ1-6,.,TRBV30,CAWSPGDNSPLHF,TGTGCCTGGAGTCCCGGGGATAATTCACCCCTCCACTTT
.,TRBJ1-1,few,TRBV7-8,CASSLSQGTEAFF,TGTGCCAGCAGCTTAAGTCAGGGCACTGAAGCTTTCTTT
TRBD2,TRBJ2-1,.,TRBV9,CASSVLSGGPYNEQFF,TGTGCCAGCAGCGTCCTTAGCGGGGGCCCTTACAATGAGCAGTTCTTC
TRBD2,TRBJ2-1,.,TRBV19,CASAGGTSGYNEQFF,TGTGCCAGCGCGGGGGGGACTAGCGGTTACAATGAGCAGTTCTTC
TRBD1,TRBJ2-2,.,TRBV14,CASSVQGYGELFF,TGTGCCAGCAGCGTACAGGGGTACGGGGAGCTGTTTTTT
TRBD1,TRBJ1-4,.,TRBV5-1,CASSFGDSATNEKLFF,TGCGCCAGCAGCTTCGGGGACAGCGCAACTAATGAAAAACTGTTTTTT
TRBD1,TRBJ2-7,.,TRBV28,CASSSTGEPRGEQYF,TGTGCCAGCAGTTCGACAGGGGAGCCTAGGGGCGAGCAGTACTTC
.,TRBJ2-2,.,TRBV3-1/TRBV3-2,CASSQIRTRGTGELFF,TGTGCCAGCAGCCAAATACGGACCAGGGGCACCGGGGAGCTGTTTTTT
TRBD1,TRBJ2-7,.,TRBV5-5,CASSLVRDRAYEQYF,TGTGCCAGCAGCTTGGTCCGGGACAGGGCCTACGAGCAGTACTTC
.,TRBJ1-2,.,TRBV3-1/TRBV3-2,CASSQGGGNYGYTF,TGTGCCAGCAGCCAAGGCGGAGGAAACTATGGCTACACCTTC
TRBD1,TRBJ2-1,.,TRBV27,CASSSPRGFSYNEQFF,TGTGCCAGCAGTTCCCCCAGGGGGTTCTCCTACAATGAGCAGTTCTTC
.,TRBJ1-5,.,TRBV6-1,CASSEAPRSQPQHF,TGTGCCAGCAGTGAAGCGCCAAGGAGTCAGCCCCAGCATTTT
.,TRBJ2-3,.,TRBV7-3,CASSPTGTDTQYF,TGTGCCAGCAGCCCAACTGGCACAGATACGCAGTATTTT
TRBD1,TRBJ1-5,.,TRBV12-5,CASGSGGLPQHF,TGTGCTAGTGGCTCAGGGGGTCTCCCCCAGCATTTT
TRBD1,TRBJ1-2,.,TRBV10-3,CATRNYGQASGYGYTF,TGTGCCACCAGAAACTACGGACAGGCATCAGGCTATGGCTACACCTTC
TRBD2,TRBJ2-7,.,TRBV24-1,CATSDHGTSGRTYEQYF,TGTGCCACCAGTGATCACGGGACTAGCGGGAGAACCTACGAGCAGTACTTC
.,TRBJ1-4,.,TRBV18,CASSPGHREKLFF,TGTGCCAGCTCACCGGGCCACAGGGAAAAACTGTTTTTT
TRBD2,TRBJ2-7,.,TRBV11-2,CASRRAGLRSYEQYF,TGTGCCAGCAGGCGAGCGGGACTAAGGTCCTACGAGCAGTACTTC
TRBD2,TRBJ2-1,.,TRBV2,CASSSGKMYNEQFF,TGTGCCAGCTCTAGCGGGAAGATGTACAATGAGCAGTTCTTC
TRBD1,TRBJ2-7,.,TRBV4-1,CASSQEGTGGNYEQYF,TGCGCCAGCAGCCAAGAGGGGACAGGGGGCAATTACGAGCAGTACTTC
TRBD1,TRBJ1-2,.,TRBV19,CASSTGQGFSGYTF,TGTGCCAGTAGTACCGGACAGGGGTTCAGTGGCTACACCTTC
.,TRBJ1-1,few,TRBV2,CASSEERGMNTEAFF,TGTGCCAGCAGTGAAGAAAGGGGGATGAACACTGAAGCTTTCTTT
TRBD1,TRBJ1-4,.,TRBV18,CASSADRGPEKLFF,TGTGCCAGCTCAGCCGACAGGGGACCCGAAAAACTGTTTTTT
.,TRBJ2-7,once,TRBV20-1,CSASRQNLPYEQYF,TGCAGTGCTAGTAGACAGAACCTTCCCTACGAGCAGTACTTC
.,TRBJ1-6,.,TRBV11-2,CASSRGGSSYNSPLHF,TGTGCCAGCAGTCGAGGGGGAAGCTCCTATAATTCACCCCTCCACTTT
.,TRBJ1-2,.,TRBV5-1,CASSLGGDYGYTF,TGCGCCAGCAGCTTGGGGGGAGACTATGGCTACACCTTC
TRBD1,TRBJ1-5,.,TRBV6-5,CASRRDRVNQPQHF,TGTGCCAGCAGACGGGACAGAGTCAATCAGCCCCAGCATTTT
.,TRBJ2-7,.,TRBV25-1,CASSDPFSSYEQYF,TGTGCCAGCAGTGATCCTTTTAGCTCCTACGAGCAGTACTTC
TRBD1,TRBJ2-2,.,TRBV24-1,CATSDTGGPGELFF,TGTGCCACCAGTGACACAGGGGGCCCCGGGGAGCTGTTTTTT
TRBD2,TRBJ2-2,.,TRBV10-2,CASSAIAGGPGELFF,TGCGCCAGCAGTGCTATAGCGGGGGGCCCCGGGGAGCTGTTTTTT
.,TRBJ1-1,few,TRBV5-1,CASSLERGGTEAFF,TGCGCCAGCAGCTTGGAGAGGGGGGGCACTGAAGCTTTCTTT
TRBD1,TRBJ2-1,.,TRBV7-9,CASIGTGGSSYNEQFF,TGTGCCAGCATTGGGACAGGGGGTAGCTCCTACAATGAGCAGTTCTTC
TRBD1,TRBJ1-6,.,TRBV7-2,CASSRGGTGYNSPLHF,TGTGCCAGCAGCCGGGGAGGGACAGGGTATAATTCACCCCTCCACTTT
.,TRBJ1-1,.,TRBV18,CASSPIGPFTSDRTEAFF,TGTGCCAGCTCACCTATTGGGCCATTTACCTCCGATCGCACTGAAGCTTTCTTT
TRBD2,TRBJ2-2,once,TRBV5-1,CASSFLVAGGRGDTGELFF,TGCGCCAGCAGCTTCTTGGTAGCGGGAGGCCGGGGGGACACCGGGGAGCTGTTTTTT
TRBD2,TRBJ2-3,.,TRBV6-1,CASSEHSALLAGVVDTQYF,TGTGCCAGCAGTGAGCACTCCGCCCTACTAGCGGGAGTGGTGGATACGCAGTATTTT